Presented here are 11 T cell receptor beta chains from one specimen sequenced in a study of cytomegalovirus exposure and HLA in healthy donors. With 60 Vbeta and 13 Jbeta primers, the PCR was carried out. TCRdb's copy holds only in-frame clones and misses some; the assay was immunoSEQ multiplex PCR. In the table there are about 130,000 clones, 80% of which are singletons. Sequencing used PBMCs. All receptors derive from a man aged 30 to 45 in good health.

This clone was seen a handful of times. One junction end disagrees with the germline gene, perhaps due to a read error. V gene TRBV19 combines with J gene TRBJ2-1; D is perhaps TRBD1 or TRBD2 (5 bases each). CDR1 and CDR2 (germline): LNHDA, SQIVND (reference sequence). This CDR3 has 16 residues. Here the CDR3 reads CASSLDSGYSYNEQFF. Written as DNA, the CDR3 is TGTGCCAGTAGTTTAGACAGCGGATACTCCTACAATGAGCAGTTCTTC.

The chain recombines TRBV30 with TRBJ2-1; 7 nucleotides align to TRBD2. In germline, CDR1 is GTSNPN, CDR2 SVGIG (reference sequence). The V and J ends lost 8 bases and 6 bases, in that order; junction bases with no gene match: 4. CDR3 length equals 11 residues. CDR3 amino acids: CALGGVNEQFF. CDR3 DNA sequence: TGTGCCCTGGGAGGGGTCAATGAGCAGTTCTTC.

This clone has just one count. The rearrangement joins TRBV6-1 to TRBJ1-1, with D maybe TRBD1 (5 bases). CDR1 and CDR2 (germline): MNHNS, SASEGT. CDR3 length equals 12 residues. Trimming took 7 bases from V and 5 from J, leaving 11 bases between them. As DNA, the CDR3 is TGTGCCAGCAAACAGGCGGGAACTGAAGCTTTCTTT. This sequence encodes CASKQAGTEAFF.

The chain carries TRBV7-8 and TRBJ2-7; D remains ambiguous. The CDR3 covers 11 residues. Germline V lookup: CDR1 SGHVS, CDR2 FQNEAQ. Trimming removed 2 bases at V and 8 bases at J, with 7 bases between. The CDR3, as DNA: TGTGCCAGCAGCTTAACTGAGCAGCAGTACTTC. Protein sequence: CASSLTEQQYF. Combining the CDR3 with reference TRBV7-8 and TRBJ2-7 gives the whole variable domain GAGVSQSPRYKVAKRGQDVALRCDPISGHVSLFWYQQALGQGPEFLTYFQNEAQLDKSGLPSDRFFAERPEGSVSTLKIQRTQQEDSAVYLCASSLTEQQYFGPGTRLTVT.

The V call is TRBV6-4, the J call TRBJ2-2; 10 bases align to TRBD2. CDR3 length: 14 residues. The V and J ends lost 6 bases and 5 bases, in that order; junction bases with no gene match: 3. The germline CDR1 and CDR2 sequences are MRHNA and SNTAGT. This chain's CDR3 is CASRELAGTGELFF. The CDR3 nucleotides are TGTGCCAGCAGGGAACTAGCGGGGACCGGGGAGCTGTTTTTT.

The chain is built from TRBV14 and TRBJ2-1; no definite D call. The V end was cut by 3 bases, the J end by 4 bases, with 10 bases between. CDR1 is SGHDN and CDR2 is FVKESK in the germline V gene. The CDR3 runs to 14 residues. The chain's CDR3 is CASSHRLLYNEQFF. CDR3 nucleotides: TGTGCCAGCAGCCATAGACTCTTATACAATGAGCAGTTCTTC. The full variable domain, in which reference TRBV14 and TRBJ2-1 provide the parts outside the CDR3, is EAGVTQFPSHSVIEKGQTVTLRCDPISGHDNLYWYRRVMGKEIKFLLHFVKESKQDESGMPNNRFLAERTGGTYSTLKVQPAELEDSGVYFCASSHRLLYNEQFFGPGTRLTVL.

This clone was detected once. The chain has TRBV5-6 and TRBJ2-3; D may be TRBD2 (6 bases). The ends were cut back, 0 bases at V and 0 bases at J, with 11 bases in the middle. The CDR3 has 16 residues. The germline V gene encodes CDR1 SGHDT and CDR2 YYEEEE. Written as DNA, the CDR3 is TGTGCCAGCAGCTTGGAAACGGGGACTAGCACAGATACGCAGTATTTT. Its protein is CASSLETGTSTDTQYF.

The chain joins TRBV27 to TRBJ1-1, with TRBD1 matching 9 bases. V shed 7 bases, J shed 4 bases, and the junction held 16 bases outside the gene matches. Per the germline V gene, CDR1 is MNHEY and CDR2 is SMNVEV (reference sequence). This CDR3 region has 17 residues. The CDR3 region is CASKERQGVGIGTEAFF. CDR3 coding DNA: TGTGCCAGCAAAGAACGACAGGGGGTGGGGATTGGCACTGAAGCTTTCTTT.

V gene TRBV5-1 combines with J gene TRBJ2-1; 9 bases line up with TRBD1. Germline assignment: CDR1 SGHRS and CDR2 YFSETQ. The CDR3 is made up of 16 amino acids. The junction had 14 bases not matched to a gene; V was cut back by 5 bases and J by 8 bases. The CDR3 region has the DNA TGCGCCAGCAGATTGCTAACAGGGGGCATCAGGGATGAGCAGTTCTTC. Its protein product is CASRLLTGGIRDEQFF.

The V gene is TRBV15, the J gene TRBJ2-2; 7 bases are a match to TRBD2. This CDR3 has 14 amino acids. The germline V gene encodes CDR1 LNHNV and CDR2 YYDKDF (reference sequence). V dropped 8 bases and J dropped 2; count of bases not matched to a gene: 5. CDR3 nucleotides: TGTGCCACCGCTAGCGGCCTTAACACCGGGGAGCTGTTTTTT. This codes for CATASGLNTGELFF.

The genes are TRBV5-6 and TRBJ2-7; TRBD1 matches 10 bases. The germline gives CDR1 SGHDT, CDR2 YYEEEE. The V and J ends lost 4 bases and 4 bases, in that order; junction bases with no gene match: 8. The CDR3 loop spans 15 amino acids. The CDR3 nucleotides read TGTGCCAGCAGCCCGACCGGGACAGGGGTATACGAGCAGTACTTC. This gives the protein CASSPTGTGVYEQYF.